The entry that follows covers one T cell receptor (beta chain) sequence. Its antigen specificity is not known. One base away there is no much larger clone; base qualities are not given. This entry comes from a study of T-cell memory formation after mild COVID-19 (dated by TCRdb to about 2021). Regarding the study in general: TCR sequence clusters from the two donors were largely donor specific. In two donors, T-cell clones that expanded and contracted after mild COVID-19 were followed by sequencing TCRalpha and TCRbeta repertoires longitudinally. Two young, previously healthy adult volunteers, one female and one male, were included in the cohort.

Ficoll-Paque density gradient centrifugation was used to isolate PBMCs. The paper as a whole reports these results and caveats: Whether the second-wave clones peaking on day 37 were SARS-CoV-2 specific was not confirmed. Only two mild cases were covered in the study, and larger cohorts including severe cases with pre-infection samples were considered necessary. Contracting CD4+ clones were located mainly in the CM and EM memory subsets, whereas CD8+ clones were found to be enriched in EMRA. Some responding clones were detected in pre-infection memory, suggesting pre-existing cross-reactive memory T cells joined the SARS-CoV-2 response. Balanced CD4/CD8 phenotypes were observed for clones contracting from day 15 to 85, whereas a bias towards CD4+ was observed for a second wave of clones expanding from day 15 to 37.

CDR1 and CDR2, looked up from the germline V gene, are WSHSY and SAAADI. Compared with germline, V lacks 0 bases and J lacks 12 bases; bases without a gene match: 5. The CDR3 starts with the cysteine, ends with the phenylalanine, and has 13 residues. Here the CDR3 DNA is all that survives: 39 bases in frame from base 1. The reads were generated on an Illumina NovaSeq 6000. Using 5'RACE with constant-segment primers, TCRalpha and TCRbeta cDNA libraries were constructed, with sample barcodes and unique molecular identifiers added in the process. Trizol reagent was used to extract RNA from every sample. Library amplification was performed in two PCR steps, and a second sample barcode and Illumina TruSeq adapters were introduced in the second step. Sequencing of libraries was performed on an Illumina NovaSeq with 2 x 150 bp paired-end reads. The study's own analysis went as follows. With migec v1.2.7, reads were demultiplexed and then collapsed into UMI-guided consensus sequences. Using mixcr v2.1.11, the UMI consensuses were aligned to TRA and TRB V and J templates and assembled into clonotypes. A clonotype was counted as expanded or contracted only when both edgeR and NoisET called the clonotype significant, with the noise models trained on biological replicates. For edgeR calls, the cutoffs were a false discovery rate-adjusted p below 0.01 and a log2 fold-change threshold of 1. As an exploratory analysis of dynamics, max-normalized trajectories of the 1000 most abundant clonotypes were examined with PCA combined with hierarchical clustering. Each responding clone was given a CD4 or CD8 phenotype based on the CD4+ and CD8+ repertoires, which had been sequenced separately. TCRdb reworked the public reads: Q25 trimming with fastp, MiXCR clone assembly, productive beta chains retained. Records with the same CDR3 protein are collapsed into one entry carrying the most frequent genes and DNA. The V and J calls were not made by the authors but by TCRdb's processing. The sample includes approximately 570,000 distinct CDR3 sequences, with around 17% observed a single time. Of the sample, around 11% is held by the ten largest clones.

The sample taken for sequencing was PBMCs or a T cell subset sorted from them (not recorded which). This sequence was found in an adult woman who had mild COVID-19 (a few samples of this study predate the infection). The sample titles of this study are shuffled in the database, so cell type and time point are left out; the donor was told from shared clones. The rearranged segments are TRBV10-2 and TRBJ2-1; the junction holds 7 bases that match TRBD2. The CDR3 here reads CASSESRLAGQFF. In nucleotide form, the sequence is TGCGCCAGCAGTGAGTCTAGGTTAGCGGGGCAGTTCTTC.